The clone carrying this T cell receptor beta chain has only a few counts. Its target is unknown. Other nucleotide sequences in the sample specify the same CDR3. TCRdb keeps only in-frame clones here, not all; method: immunoSEQ multiplex PCR. The sample includes around 250,000 clones, around 85% seen only once; the top ten take 2.5% to 3.5%. Documented treatment: 15 to 20 received Ad26.COV2.S at low or high dose, single or two shots; 5 received placebo; per-sample allocation not given. The samples date from day 63 after the first vaccine or placebo injection. The data originate from a study of Ad26.COV2.S vaccination and SARS-CoV-2 variants. Study-level findings and limits: Across vaccine and placebo recipients, the breadth of non-spike TCRs was similar. Participants in the vaccine arm had higher spike-specific TCR breadth; placebo recipients had lower.

This sequence originates from a person aged 18 to 59 who received the Ad26.COV2.S COVID-19 vaccine or a placebo. Sequences were derived from peripheral blood, sampled in a trial of Ad26.COV2.S vaccine versus placebo.

CDR3 coding DNA: TGTGCCAGCAGCCCTGATAGCAATCAGCCCCAGCATTTT. It translates to CASSPDSNQPQHF. V is TRBV3-1 (or the pseudogene TRBV3-2) and J is TRBJ1-5; D gene uncertain. Trimming cost V 4 bases and J 0 bases, with 4 bases left between them. Germline loops: CDR1 LGHDT, CDR2 YNNKEL (reference sequence). This CDR3 comprises 13 residues.